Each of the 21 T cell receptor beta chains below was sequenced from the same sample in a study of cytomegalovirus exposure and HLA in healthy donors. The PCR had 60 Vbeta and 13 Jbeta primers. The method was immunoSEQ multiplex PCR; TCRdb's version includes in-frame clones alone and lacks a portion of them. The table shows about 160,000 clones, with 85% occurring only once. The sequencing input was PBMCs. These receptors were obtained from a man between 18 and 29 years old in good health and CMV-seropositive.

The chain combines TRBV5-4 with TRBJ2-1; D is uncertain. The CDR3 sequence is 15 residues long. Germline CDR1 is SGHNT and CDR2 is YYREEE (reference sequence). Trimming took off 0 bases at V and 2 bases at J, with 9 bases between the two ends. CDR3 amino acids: CASSLAGLAYNEQFF. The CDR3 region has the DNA TGTGCCAGCAGCTTGGCCGGTCTAGCCTACAATGAGCAGTTCTTC.

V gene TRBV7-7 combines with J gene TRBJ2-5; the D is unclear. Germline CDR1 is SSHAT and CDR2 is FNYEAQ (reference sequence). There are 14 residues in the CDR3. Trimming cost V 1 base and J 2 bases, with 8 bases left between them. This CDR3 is CASSLGAQQETQYF. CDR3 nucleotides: TGTGCCAGCAGCTTAGGGGCCCAACAAGAGACCCAGTACTTC.

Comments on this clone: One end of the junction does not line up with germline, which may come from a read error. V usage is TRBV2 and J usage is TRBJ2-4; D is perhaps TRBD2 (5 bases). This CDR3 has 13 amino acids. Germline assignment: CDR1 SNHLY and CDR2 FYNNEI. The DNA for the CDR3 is TGTGCCAGCAATCAGGAGGCCAAAAACAGTCAGTACTTC. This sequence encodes CASNQEAKNSQYF.

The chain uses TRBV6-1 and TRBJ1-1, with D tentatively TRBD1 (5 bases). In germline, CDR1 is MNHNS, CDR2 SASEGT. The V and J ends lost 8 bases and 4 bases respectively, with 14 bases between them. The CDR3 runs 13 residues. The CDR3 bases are TGTGCCAGCCTACGGAGGGGCCTCACTGAAGCTTTCTTT. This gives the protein CASLRRGLTEAFF.

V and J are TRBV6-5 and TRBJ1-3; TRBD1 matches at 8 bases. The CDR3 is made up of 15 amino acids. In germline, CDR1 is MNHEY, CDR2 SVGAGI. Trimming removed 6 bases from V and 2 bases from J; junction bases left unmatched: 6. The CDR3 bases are TGTGCCAGCAGCCGGGGACAGGCAGCTGGAAACACCATATATTTT. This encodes CASSRGQAAGNTIYF.

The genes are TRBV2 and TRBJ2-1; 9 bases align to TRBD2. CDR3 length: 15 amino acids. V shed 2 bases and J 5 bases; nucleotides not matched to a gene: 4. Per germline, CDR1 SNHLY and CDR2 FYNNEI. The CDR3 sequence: CASSESGGRNNEQFF. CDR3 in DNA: TGTGCCAGCAGTGAAAGCGGGGGGAGAAACAATGAGCAGTTCTTC.

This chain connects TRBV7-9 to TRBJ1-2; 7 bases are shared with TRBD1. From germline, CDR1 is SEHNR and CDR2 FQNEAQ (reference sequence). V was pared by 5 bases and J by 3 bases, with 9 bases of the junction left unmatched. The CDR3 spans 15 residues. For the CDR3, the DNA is TGTGCCAGCAGCGTCGGAACAGGGGCCGACTATGGCTACACCTTC. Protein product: CASSVGTGADYGYTF.

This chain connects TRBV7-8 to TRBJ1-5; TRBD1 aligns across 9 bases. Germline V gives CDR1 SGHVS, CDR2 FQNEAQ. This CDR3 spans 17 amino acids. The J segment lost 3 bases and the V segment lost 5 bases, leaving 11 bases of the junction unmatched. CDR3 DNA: TGTGCCAGCAGCCTGGAACTCGGGACAGGGAACAATCAGCCCCAGCATTTT. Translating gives CASSLELGTGNNQPQHF.

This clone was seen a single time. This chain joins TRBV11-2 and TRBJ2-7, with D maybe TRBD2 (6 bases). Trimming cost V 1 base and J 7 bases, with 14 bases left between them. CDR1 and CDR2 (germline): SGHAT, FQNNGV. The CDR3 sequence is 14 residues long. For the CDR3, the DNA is TGTGCCAGCAGCTTAGGACTCCGGGCGGGAGAGCAGTACTTC. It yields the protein CASSLGLRAGEQYF.

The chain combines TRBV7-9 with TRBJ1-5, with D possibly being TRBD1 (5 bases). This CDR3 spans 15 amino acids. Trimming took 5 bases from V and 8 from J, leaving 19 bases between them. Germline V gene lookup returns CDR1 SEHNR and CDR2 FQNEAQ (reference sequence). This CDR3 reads CASSPGSTAGEPQHF. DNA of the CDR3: TGTGCCAGCAGCCCCGGATCGACAGCGGGTGAGCCCCAGCATTTT.

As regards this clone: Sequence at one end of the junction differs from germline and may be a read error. The CDR3 DNA sequence: TGTGCCAGCAGGAAAACAGGGGCTGGGGCCAACGGCCTGACTTTC. It encodes CASRKTGAGANGLTF. This sequence joins TRBV7-2 and TRBJ2-6; TRBD1 aligns across 7 bases. This CDR3 is built from 15 residues. CDR1 SGHTA and CDR2 FQGNSA come from the germline V gene.

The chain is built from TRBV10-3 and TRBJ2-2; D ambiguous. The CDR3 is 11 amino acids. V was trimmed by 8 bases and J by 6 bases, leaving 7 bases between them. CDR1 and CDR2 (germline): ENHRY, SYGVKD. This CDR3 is CAIRGSGELFF. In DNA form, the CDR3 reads TGTGCCATCCGAGGATCCGGGGAGCTGTTTTTT.

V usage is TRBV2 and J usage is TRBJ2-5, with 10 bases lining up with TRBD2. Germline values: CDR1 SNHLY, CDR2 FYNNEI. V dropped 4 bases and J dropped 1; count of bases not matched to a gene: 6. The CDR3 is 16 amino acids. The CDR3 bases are TGTGCCAGCAGTGGGGAACTAGCGGGGATCCAAGAGACCCAGTACTTC. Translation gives CASSGELAGIQETQYF.

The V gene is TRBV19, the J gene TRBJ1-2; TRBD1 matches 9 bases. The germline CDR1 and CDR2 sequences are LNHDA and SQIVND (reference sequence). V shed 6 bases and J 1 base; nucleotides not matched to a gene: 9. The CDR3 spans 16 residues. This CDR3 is CASSQDRGRRNYGYTF. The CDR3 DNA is TGTGCCAGTAGCCAAGACAGGGGGAGACGTAACTATGGCTACACCTTC.

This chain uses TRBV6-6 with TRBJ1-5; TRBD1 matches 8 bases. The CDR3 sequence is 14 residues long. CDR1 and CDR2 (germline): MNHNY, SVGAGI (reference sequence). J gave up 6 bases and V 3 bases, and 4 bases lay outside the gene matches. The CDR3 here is CASSYQGAPQPQHF. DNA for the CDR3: TGTGCCAGCAGTTATCAGGGGGCTCCTCAGCCCCAGCATTTT.

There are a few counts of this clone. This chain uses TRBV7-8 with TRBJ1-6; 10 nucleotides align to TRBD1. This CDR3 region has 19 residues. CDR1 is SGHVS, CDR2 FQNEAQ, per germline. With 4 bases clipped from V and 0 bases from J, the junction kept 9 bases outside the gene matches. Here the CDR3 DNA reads TGTGCCAGCAGCTCCCGTCCCGGGACAGGGGACTCCTATAATTCACCCCTCCACTTT. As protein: CASSSRPGTGDSYNSPLHF.

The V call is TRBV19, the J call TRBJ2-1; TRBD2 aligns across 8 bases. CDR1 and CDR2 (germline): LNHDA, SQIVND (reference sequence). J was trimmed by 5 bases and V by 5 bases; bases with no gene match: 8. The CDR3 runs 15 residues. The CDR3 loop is CASSAMAGGHNEQFF. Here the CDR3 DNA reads TGTGCCAGTAGTGCTATGGCGGGGGGCCACAATGAGCAGTTCTTC.

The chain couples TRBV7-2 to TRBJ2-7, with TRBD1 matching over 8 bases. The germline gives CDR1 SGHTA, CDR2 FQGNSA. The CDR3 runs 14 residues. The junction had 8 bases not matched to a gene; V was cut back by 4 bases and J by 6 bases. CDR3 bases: TGTGCCAGCAGCTCAGCAGGGGGCTCTCTCGAGCAGTACTTC. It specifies CASSSAGGSLEQYF.

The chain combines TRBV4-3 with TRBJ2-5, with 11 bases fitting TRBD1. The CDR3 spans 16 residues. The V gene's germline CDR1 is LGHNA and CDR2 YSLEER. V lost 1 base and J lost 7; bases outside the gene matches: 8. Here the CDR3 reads CASSQVWGTGGVTQYF. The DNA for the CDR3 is TGCGCCAGCAGCCAAGTTTGGGGGACAGGGGGGGTGACCCAGTACTTC.

CDR3 residues: CASSLGLPTFYEQYF. The CDR3 coding sequence is TGTGCCAGCAGCTTAGGACTTCCTACCTTCTACGAGCAGTACTTC. J is TRBJ2-5 and V is TRBV7-9; no definite D call. The tail of the sequence fits TRBJ2-7 better, so the J call may be wrong. CDR1 is SEHNR, CDR2 FQNEAQ, per germline (reference sequence). The CDR3 is 15 amino acids.

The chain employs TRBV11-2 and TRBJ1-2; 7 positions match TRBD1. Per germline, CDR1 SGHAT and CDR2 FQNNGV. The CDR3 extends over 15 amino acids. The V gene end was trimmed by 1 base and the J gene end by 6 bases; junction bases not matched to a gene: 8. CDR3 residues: CASSLGGGGSDGYTF. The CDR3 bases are TGTGCCAGCAGCTTAGGAGGGGGCGGTAGTGATGGCTACACCTTC.